The rows below give T cell receptor beta chains drawn from one sample of a study of cytomegalovirus exposure and HLA in healthy donors. Some clones are missing from TCRdb's copy, which holds only in-frame ones; the method was immunoSEQ multiplex PCR. This table holds fewer than 250,000 clones, more than 75% found once. Material: PBMCs. The receptors derive from a man between 35 and 55 years old in good health and CMV-seropositive. The CDR3 runs from the conserved cysteine through the conserved F or W. A D gene is named only where the DNA matches it firmly. A clone size is listed for some rows: how often the clone was seen (once, few, many), or a class if it is expanded.

v_call: TRBV30
clone_size: NA
d_call: TRBD2
j_call: TRBJ2-1
cdr3_nt: TGTGCCTGGGAGGGACAATTCATAGCGGGGAAAACCTACAATGAGCAGTTCTTC
cdr3_aa: CAWEGQFIAGKTYNEQFF

v_call: TRBV29-1
clone_size: NA
d_call: NA
j_call: TRBJ1-1
cdr3_nt: TGCAGCGCTAAAAGCGGCACCGACACTGAAGCTTTCTTT
cdr3_aa: CSAKSGTDTEAFF

v_call: TRBV6-1
clone_size: few
d_call: TRBD2
j_call: TRBJ2-5
cdr3_nt: TGTGCCAGCAGTGATCTAGCGGGAGGGCCGAGGTATGAGACCCAGTACTTC
cdr3_aa: CASSDLAGGPRYETQYF

v_call: TRBV7-2
clone_size: NA
d_call: TRBD2
j_call: TRBJ2-1
cdr3_nt: TGTGCCAGCAGCTTAGTCGTCCTAGCGGGAGAGATGAATGAGCAGTTCTTC
cdr3_aa: CASSLVVLAGEMNEQFF

v_call: TRBV7-2
clone_size: few
d_call: TRBD1
j_call: TRBJ1-5
cdr3_nt: TGTGCCAGCAGCTTCCGCAGGGGGAGCAATCAGCCCCAGCATTTT
cdr3_aa: CASSFRRGSNQPQHF

v_call: TRBV18
clone_size: NA
d_call: NA
j_call: TRBJ1-1
cdr3_nt: TGTGCCAGCTCACCAGCGGGAAGAACTGAAGCTTTCTTT
cdr3_aa: CASSPAGRTEAFF

v_call: TRBV18
clone_size: NA
d_call: NA
j_call: TRBJ1-1
cdr3_nt: TGTGCCAGCTCCCTCGAGGGGTCCGGGAGGACTGAAGCTTTCTTT
cdr3_aa: CASSLEGSGRTEAFF

v_call: TRBV15
clone_size: NA
d_call: NA
j_call: TRBJ1-2
cdr3_nt: TGTGCCACCAGCAGAGACAGGCAGTTATACACCTTC
cdr3_aa: CATSRDRQLYTF

v_call: TRBV6-1
clone_size: NA
d_call: TRBD1
j_call: TRBJ2-2
cdr3_nt: TGTGCCAGCAGGGCCGACAGGGGGGACACCGGGGAGCTGTTTTTT
cdr3_aa: CASRADRGDTGELFF

v_call: TRBV27
clone_size: once
d_call: NA
j_call: TRBJ1-1
cdr3_nt: TGTGCCAGCAGTTTTCGGGGGTTCGGCACTGAAGCTTTCTTT
cdr3_aa: CASSFRGFGTEAFF

v_call: TRBV7-9
clone_size: NA
d_call: TRBD1
j_call: TRBJ2-7
cdr3_nt: TGTGCCAGCAGCTCACAGGGGCCGCGCTCCTACGAGCAGTACTTC
cdr3_aa: CASSSQGPRSYEQYF

v_call: TRBV7-9
clone_size: NA
d_call: NA
j_call: TRBJ1-1
cdr3_nt: TGTTCCAGCAGGAGGCTTACCGGGGGGATGAACACTGAAGCTTTCTTT
cdr3_aa: CSSRRLTGGMNTEAFF

v_call: TRBV6-4
clone_size: NA
d_call: TRBD2
j_call: TRBJ2-2
cdr3_nt: TGTGCCAGCAGTGAGTTGGCGGGAGGCCCGAACACCGGGGAGCTGTTTTTT
cdr3_aa: CASSELAGGPNTGELFF

v_call: TRBV20-1
clone_size: NA
d_call: NA
j_call: TRBJ2-3
cdr3_nt: TGCAGTGCAGGGGGTGATACGCAGTATTTT
cdr3_aa: CSAGGDTQYF

v_call: TRBV7-6
clone_size: few
d_call: TRBD1
j_call: TRBJ1-1
cdr3_nt: TGTGCCAGCAGCCCCAGGGGGGCAGGATCGGGATACACTGAAGCTTTCTTT
cdr3_aa: CASSPRGAGSGYTEAFF

v_call: TRBV29-1
clone_size: NA
d_call: NA
j_call: TRBJ1-1
cdr3_nt: TGCAGCGTTATGATGACATTCATGAACACTGAAGCTTTCTTT
cdr3_aa: CSVMMTFMNTEAFF

v_call: TRBV27
clone_size: few
d_call: NA
j_call: TRBJ2-1
cdr3_nt: TGTGCCAGCAGTTGGAGTCCCAACAATGAGCAGTTCTTC
cdr3_aa: CASSWSPNNEQFF

v_call: TRBV30
clone_size: NA
d_call: NA
j_call: TRBJ1-4
cdr3_nt: TGTGCCTGGAGTGTAAATGAGAGCAGGAGGGAAAAACTGTTTTTT
cdr3_aa: CAWSVNESRREKLFF

v_call: TRBV27
clone_size: NA
d_call: NA
j_call: TRBJ1-4
cdr3_nt: TGTGCCAGCAGTCTCCCTAATGAAAAACTGTTTTTT
cdr3_aa: CASSLPNEKLFF

v_call: TRBV9
clone_size: NA
d_call: TRBD1
j_call: TRBJ1-2
cdr3_nt: TGTGCCAGCAGCCCCAGGGGGCAGGGGGCGGTTGGCTACACCTTC
cdr3_aa: CASSPRGQGAVGYTF

v_call: TRBV19
clone_size: NA
d_call: NA
j_call: TRBJ1-2
cdr3_nt: TGTGCCAGCGCCCAGGATAACTATGGCTACACCTTC
cdr3_aa: CASAQDNYGYTF

v_call: TRBV9
clone_size: NA
d_call: NA
j_call: TRBJ2-3
cdr3_nt: TGTGCCAGCACGGAAGGCAGGGCCAGGGATACGCAGTATTTT
cdr3_aa: CASTEGRARDTQYF

v_call: TRBV12-2
clone_size: NA
d_call: NA
j_call: TRBJ2-1
cdr3_nt: TGTGCAAGTCGCTTAGCCCGGACAACCTACAATGAGCAGTTCTTC
cdr3_aa: CASRLARTTYNEQFF

v_call: TRBV5-1
clone_size: NA
d_call: NA
j_call: TRBJ1-3
cdr3_nt: TGCGCCAGCAGCTTGGAGGCGGCCTCTGGAAACACCATATATTTT
cdr3_aa: CASSLEAASGNTIYF

v_call: TRBV29-1
clone_size: NA
d_call: NA
j_call: TRBJ2-7
cdr3_nt: TGCAGCGTTGAAGAGAGGAACTCAAACACGGGGAGCTACGAGCAGTACTTC
cdr3_aa: CSVEERNSNTGSYEQYF

v_call: TRBV18
clone_size: NA
d_call: NA
j_call: TRBJ1-4
cdr3_nt: TGTGCCAGCTCACCGAACCGGGACAATAATGAAAAACTGTTTTTT
cdr3_aa: CASSPNRDNNEKLFF

v_call: TRBV5-6
clone_size: once
d_call: TRBD1
j_call: TRBJ2-4
cdr3_nt: TGTGCCAGCAGCTCCCTCCCTGGACAGGCCGCCAAAAACATTCAGTACTTC
cdr3_aa: CASSSLPGQAAKNIQYF